This TCR beta chain was retrieved from a study of shared clonotypes between healthy human individuals. The CD4+ fraction was divided into a CD45RA+ naive subset and a CD45RA-negative memory subset. Approximately 30,000 T cell genomes (approximately 0.2 ug DNA) went into each sorted-subset replicate. Method: immunoSEQ multiplex PCR; TCRdb's copy keeps in-frame clones and lacks some. The sample shows roughly 640,000 clones, about 96% of them seen only once. Germline CDR1 reads MNHNS; CDR2 reads SASEGT. The CDR3 covers 15 residues. V was pared by 6 bases and J by 0 bases, with 14 bases between. The chain combines TRBV6-1 with TRBJ1-1; TRBD1 might be the D (5 bases). The sequenced material came from naive CD4+ T cells sorted from blood. This sample's subset: CD45RA+ positively selected. The receptor comes from a woman between 25 and 40 years old in good health. CDR3 bases: TGTGCCAGCAGAGCCCACAGGACCCTGAACACTGAAGCTTTCTTT. It is translated as CASRAHRTLNTEAFF.